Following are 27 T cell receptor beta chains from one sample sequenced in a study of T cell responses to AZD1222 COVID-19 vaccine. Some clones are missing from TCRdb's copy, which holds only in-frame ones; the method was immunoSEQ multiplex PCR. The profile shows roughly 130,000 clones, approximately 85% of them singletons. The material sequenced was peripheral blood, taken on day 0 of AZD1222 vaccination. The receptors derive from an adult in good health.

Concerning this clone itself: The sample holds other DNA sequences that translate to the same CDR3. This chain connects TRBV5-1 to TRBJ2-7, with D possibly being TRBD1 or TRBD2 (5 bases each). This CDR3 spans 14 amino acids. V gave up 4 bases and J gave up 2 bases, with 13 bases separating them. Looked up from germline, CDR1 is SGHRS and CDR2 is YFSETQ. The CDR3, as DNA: TGCGCCAGCAGCCTAGGGACGGCGACCTACGAGCAGTACTTC. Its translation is CASSLGTATYEQYF.

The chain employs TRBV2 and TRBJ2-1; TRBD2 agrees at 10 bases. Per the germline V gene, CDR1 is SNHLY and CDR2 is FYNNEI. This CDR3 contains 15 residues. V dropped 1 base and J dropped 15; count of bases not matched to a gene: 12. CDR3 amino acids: CASSEGAGGPTIPFF. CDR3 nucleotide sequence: TGTGCCAGCAGTGAAGGAGCGGGGGGGCCCACGATCCCGTTCTTC.

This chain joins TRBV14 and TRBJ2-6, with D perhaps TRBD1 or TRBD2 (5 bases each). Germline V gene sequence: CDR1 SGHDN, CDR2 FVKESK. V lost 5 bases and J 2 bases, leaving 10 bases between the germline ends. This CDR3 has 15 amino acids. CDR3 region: CASSSWGTGANVLTF. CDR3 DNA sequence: TGTGCCAGCAGCTCGTGGGGGACTGGGGCCAACGTCCTGACTTTC.

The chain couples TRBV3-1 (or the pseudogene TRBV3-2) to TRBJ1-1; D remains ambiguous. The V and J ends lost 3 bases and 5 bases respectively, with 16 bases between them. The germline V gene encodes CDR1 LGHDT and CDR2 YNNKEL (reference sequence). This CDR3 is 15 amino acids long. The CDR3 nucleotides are TGTGCCAGCAGCCAGGCCCGGGTTTGGGAGACTGAAGCTTTCTTT. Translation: CASSQARVWETEAFF.

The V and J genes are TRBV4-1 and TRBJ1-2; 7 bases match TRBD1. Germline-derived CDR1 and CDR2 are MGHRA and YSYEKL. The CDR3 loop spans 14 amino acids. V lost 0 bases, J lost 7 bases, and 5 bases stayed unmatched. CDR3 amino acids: CASSQDGGTVGYTF. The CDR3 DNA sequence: TGCGCCAGCAGCCAAGATGGTGGGACAGTTGGCTACACCTTC.

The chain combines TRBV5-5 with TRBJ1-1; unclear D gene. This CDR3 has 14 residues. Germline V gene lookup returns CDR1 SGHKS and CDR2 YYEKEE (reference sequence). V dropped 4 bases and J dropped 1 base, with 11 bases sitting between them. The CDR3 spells CASSLGPGNTEAFF. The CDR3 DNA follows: TGTGCCAGCAGCCTTGGGCCGGGGAACACTGAAGCTTTCTTT.

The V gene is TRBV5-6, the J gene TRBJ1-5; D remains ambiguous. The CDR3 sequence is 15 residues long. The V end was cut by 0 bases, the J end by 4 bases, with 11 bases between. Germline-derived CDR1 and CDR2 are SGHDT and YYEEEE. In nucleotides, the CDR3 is TGTGCCAGCAGCTTGGCCTATCCTTCGAATCAGCCCCAGCATTTT. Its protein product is CASSLAYPSNQPQHF.

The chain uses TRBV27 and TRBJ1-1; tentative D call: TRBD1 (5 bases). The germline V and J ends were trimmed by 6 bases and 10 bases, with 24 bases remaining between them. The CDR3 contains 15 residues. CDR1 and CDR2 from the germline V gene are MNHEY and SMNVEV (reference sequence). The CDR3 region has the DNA TGTGCCAGCAGCCTTCTCGGGGCAGCTCCCGGGAGAGCTTTCTTT. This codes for CASSLLGAAPGRAFF.

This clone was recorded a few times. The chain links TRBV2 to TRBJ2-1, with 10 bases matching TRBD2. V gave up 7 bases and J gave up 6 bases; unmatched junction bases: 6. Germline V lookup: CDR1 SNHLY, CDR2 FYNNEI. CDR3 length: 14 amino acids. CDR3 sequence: CASTRSGGGNEQFF. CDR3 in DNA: TGTGCCAGCACCCGCAGCGGGGGGGGCAATGAGCAGTTCTTC.

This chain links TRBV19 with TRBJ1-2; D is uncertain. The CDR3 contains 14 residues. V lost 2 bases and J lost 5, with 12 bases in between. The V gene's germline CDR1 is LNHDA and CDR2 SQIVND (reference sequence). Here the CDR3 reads CASSIKWALYGYTF. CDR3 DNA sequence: TGTGCCAGTAGTATAAAGTGGGCTCTTTATGGCTACACCTTC.

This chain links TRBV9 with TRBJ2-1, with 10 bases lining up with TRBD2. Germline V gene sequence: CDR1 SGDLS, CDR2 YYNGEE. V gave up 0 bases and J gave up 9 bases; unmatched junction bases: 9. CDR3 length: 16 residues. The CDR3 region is CASSVDSLAGDGEQFF. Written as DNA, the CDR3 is TGTGCCAGCAGCGTAGATTCCCTAGCGGGGGACGGTGAGCAGTTCTTC. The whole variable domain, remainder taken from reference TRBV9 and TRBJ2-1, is DSGVTQTPKHLITATGQRVTLRCSPRSGDLSVYWYQQSLDQGLQFLIQYYNGEERAKGNILERFSAQQFPDLHSELNLSSLELGDSALYFCASSVDSLAGDGEQFFGPGTRLTVL.

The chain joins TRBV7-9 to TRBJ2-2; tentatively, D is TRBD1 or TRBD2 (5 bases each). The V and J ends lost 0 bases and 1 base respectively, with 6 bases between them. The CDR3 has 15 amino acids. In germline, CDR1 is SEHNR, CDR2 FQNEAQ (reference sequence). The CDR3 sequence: CASSLAGGNTGELFF. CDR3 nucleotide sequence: TGTGCCAGCAGCTTAGCTGGGGGGAACACCGGGGAGCTGTTTTTT.

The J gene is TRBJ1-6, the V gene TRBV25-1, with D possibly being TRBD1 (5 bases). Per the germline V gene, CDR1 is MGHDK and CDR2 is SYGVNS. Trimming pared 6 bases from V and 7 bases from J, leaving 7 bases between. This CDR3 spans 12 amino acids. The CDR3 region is CASRTGNSPLHF. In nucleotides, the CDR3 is TGTGCCAGCAGAACAGGAAATTCACCCCTCCACTTT.

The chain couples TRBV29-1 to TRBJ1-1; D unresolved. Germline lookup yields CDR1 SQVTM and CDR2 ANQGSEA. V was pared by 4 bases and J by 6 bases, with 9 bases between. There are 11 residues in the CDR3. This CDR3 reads CSVGPSAEAFF. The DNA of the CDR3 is TGCAGCGTTGGTCCCTCCGCTGAAGCTTTCTTT.

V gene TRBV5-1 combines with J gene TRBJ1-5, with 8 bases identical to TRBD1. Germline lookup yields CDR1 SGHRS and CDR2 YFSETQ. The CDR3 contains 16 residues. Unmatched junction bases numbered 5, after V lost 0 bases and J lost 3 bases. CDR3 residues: CASSLGQGRHNQPQHF. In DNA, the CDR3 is TGCGCCAGCAGCTTGGGACAGGGGAGGCACAATCAGCCCCAGCATTTT.

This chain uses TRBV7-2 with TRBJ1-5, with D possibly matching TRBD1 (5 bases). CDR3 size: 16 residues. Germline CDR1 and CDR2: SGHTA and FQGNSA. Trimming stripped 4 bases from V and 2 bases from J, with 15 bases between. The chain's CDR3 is CASSSGLGNRNQPQHF. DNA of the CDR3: TGTGCCAGCAGCTCGGGACTGGGGAACCGCAATCAGCCCCAGCATTTT.

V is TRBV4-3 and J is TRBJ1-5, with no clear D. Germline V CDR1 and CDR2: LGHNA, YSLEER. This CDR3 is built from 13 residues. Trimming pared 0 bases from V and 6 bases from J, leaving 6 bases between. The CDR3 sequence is CASSQERGQPQHF. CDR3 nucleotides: TGCGCCAGCAGCCAAGAGCGGGGTCAGCCCCAGCATTTT.

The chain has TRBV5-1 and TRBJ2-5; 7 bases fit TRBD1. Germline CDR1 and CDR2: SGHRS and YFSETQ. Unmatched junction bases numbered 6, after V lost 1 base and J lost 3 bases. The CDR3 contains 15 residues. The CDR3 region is CASSLLQGTEETQYF. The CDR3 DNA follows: TGCGCCAGCAGCTTGTTACAGGGGACGGAAGAGACCCAGTACTTC.

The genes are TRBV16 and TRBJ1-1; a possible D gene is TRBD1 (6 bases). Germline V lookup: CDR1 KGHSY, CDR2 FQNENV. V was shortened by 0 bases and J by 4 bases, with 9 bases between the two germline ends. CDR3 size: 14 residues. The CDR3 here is CASSQSGGFTEAFF. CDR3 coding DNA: TGTGCCAGCAGCCAATCAGGGGGATTCACTGAAGCTTTCTTT.

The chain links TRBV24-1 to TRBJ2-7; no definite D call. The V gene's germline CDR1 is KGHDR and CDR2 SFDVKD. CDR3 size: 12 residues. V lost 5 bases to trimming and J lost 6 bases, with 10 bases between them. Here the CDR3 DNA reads TGTGCCACCAGTGCCACCCCGGGCGAGCAGTACTTC. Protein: CATSATPGEQYF.

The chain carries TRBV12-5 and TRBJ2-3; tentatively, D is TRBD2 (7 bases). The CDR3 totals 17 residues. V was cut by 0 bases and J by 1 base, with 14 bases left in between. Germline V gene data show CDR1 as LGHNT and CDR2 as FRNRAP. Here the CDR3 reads CASGLVGGGQRTDTQYF. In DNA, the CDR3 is TGTGCTAGTGGTTTGGTGGGCGGGGGCCAACGCACAGATACGCAGTATTTT.

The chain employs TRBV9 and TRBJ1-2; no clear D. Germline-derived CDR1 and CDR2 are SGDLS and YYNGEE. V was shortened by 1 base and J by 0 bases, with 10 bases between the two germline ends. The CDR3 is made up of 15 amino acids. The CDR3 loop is CASSVITTANYGYTF. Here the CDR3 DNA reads TGTGCCAGCAGCGTAATAACCACCGCTAACTATGGCTACACCTTC.

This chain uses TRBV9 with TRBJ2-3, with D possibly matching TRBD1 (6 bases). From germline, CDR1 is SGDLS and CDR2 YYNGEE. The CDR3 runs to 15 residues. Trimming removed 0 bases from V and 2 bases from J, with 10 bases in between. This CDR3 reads CASSVVDRPTDTQYF. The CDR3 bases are TGTGCCAGCAGCGTAGTCGACAGGCCCACAGATACGCAGTATTTT.

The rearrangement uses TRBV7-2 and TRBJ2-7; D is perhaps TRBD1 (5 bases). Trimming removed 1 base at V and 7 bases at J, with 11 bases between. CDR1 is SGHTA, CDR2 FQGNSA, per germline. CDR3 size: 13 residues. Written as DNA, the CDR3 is TGTGCCAGCAGCTTAGACAGGCGACAGGAGCAGTACTTC. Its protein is CASSLDRRQEQYF.

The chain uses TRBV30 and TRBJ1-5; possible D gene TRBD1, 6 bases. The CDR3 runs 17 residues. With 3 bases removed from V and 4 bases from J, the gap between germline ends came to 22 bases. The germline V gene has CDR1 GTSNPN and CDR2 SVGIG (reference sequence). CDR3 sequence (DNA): TGTGCCTGGAGCGACACTCGAGGGGGGGTGTGGAATCAGCCCCAGCATTTT. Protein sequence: CAWSDTRGGVWNQPQHF.

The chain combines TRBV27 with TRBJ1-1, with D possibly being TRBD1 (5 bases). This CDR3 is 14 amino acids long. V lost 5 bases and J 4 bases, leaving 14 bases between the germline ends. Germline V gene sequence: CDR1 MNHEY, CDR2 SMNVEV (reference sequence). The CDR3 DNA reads TGTGCCAGCAGTCCGACCGCTGGGGGCACTGAAGCTTTCTTT. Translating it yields CASSPTAGGTEAFF.

CDR3 DNA: TGCGCCAGCAGCCTTGGCTTCATTGGACAGGTGGGCTATGGCTACACCTTC. Protein sequence: CASSLGFIGQVGYGYTF. The chain carries TRBV5-1 and TRBJ1-2; 7 bases fit TRBD1. With 4 bases clipped from V and 4 bases from J, the junction kept 16 bases outside the gene matches. The CDR3 runs 17 residues. Germline V gene data show CDR1 as SGHRS and CDR2 as YFSETQ.